The 6 T cell receptor beta chains below were found in one sample sequenced in a study of chemoradiotherapy in HPV16-positive cancers. Libraries were prepared by immunoSEQ multiplex PCR; TCRdb keeps only in-frame clonotypes and omits some of them. The sample yields approximately 9,600 clones, around 83% seen once. Sequencing was performed on tumor tissue, taken from a patient who underwent chemoradiotherapy. Receptors originate from a human donor with HPV-associated anogenital cancer.

This chain connects TRBV5-8 to TRBJ1-5; D is perhaps TRBD1 (6 bases). Trimming took off 0 bases at V and 0 bases at J, with 7 bases between the two ends. The CDR3 is 15 amino acids. Germline CDR1 SGHTS, CDR2 YDEGEE. The CDR3 DNA follows: TGTGCCAGCAGCTTGGGGACAGATAGCAATCAGCCCCAGCATTTT. Translated: CASSLGTDSNQPQHF.

A few counts support this clone. The gene calls are TRBV9 and TRBJ1-2; 7 bases are shared with TRBD1. The CDR3 sequence is 15 residues long. The V gene's germline CDR1 is SGDLS and CDR2 YYNGEE. The V and J ends lost 2 bases and 3 bases, in that order; junction bases with no gene match: 7. The CDR3 protein is CASSVPDRPDYGYTF. CDR3 sequence (DNA): TGTGCCAGCAGCGTCCCGGACAGGCCCGACTATGGCTACACCTTC.

The chain couples TRBV30 to TRBJ2-5; D perhaps matches TRBD1 (5 bases). Trimming took off 1 base at V and 0 bases at J, with 12 bases between the two ends. Germline V gene lookup returns CDR1 GTSNPN and CDR2 SVGIG (reference sequence). CDR3 size: 15 residues. The CDR3 DNA reads TGTGCCTGGAGTGAGGTAGGGGTGGACCAAGAGACCCAGTACTTC. It translates to CAWSEVGVDQETQYF.

The chain has TRBV19 and TRBJ1-1; D ambiguous. This CDR3 spans 15 amino acids. The V and J ends lost 0 bases and 2 bases respectively, with 10 bases between them. Germline V gives CDR1 LNHDA, CDR2 SQIVND (reference sequence). DNA of the CDR3: TGTGCCAGTAGTATAGACGGGCAGTTTAACACTGAAGCTTTCTTT. This sequence encodes CASSIDGQFNTEAFF.

The chain joins TRBV7-3 to TRBJ2-1, with 8 bases matching TRBD2. From germline, CDR1 is SGHTA and CDR2 FQGTGA. V lost 8 bases, J lost 4 bases, and 7 bases stayed unmatched. The CDR3 covers 14 residues. The CDR3 DNA follows: TGTGCCAGCGGATACGGGGGGGCGTACAATGAGCAGTTCTTC. This encodes CASGYGGAYNEQFF.

The chain carries TRBV2 and TRBJ2-7, with 11 bases aligning to TRBD2. The CDR3 is 14 residues long. The ends lost 7 bases at V and 12 bases at J; junction bases unmatched: 14. CDR1 is SNHLY and CDR2 is FYNNEI in the germline V gene. For the CDR3, the DNA is TGTGCCAGCACTAAAATGGGACTAGCGGCCCAACGGTACTTC. Translating it yields CASTKMGLAAQRYF.